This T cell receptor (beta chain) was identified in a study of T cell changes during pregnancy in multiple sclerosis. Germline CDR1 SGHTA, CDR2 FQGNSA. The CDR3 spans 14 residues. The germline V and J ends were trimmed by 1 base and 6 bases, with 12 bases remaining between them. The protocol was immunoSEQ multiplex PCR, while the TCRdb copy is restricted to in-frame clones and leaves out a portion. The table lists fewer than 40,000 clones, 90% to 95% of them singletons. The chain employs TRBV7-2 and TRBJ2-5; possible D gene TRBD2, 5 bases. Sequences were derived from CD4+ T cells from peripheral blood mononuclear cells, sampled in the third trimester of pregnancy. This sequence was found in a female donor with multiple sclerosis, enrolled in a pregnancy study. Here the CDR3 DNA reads TGTGCCAGCAGCTTAGAATGGACTGATAAGACCCAGTACTTC. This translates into CASSLEWTDKTQYF.